In its sample, the clone carrying this TCR beta chain was seen many times. Its specificity is not known. This CDR3 has 13 amino acids. Germline CDR1 is SQVTM and CDR2 is ANQGSEA. Trimming cost V 6 bases and J 5 bases; bases outside gene matches: 6. RNA transcripts served as template for amplifying TCR beta CDR3 sequences. Scientists carried out first-round RT-PCR using HTBI primers and then a second-round multiplex PCR. MiXCR, applied by TCRdb to the multiplex PCR reads, yields one record per CDR3 protein. This table holds roughly 400,000 distinct CDR3 sequences, approximately 15% found once. This sample is part of a study of Graves' ophthalmopathy and Graves' hyperthyroidism. General study findings and limits: Its predictions of ophthalmopathy progression gave the model around 71% sensitivity and 72% to 85% specificity.

This TCR derives from a woman in her late teens or twenties with stable Graves' hyperthyroidism. The gene calls are TRBV29-1 and TRBJ2-5, with TRBD2 matching over 10 bases. Source material: peripheral blood. The CDR3 DNA is TGCAGCGTAGCTAGCGGGGGTGGGGAGACCCAGTACTTC. This codes for CSVASGGGETQYF.